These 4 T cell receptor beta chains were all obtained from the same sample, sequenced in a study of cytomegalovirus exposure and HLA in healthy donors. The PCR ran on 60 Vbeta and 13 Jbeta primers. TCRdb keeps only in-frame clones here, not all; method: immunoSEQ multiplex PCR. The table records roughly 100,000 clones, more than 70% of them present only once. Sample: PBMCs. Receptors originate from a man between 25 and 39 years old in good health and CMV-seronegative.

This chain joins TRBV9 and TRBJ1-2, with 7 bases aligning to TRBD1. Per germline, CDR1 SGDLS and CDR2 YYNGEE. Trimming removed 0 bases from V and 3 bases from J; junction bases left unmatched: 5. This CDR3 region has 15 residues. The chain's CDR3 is CASSVEEGADYGYTF. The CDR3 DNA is TGTGCCAGCAGCGTAGAAGAGGGGGCCGACTATGGCTACACCTTC.

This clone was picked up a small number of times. This CDR3 reads CASSQGSSYEQYF. The CDR3 DNA reads TGTGCCAGCAGCCAGGGGAGCTCCTACGAGCAGTACTTC. The chain is built from TRBV11-3 and TRBJ2-7, with D perhaps matching TRBD1 (6 bases). V was shortened by 5 bases and J by 0 bases, with 8 bases between the two germline ends. Germline V gives CDR1 SGHNT, CDR2 YENEEA. The CDR3 sequence is 13 residues long.

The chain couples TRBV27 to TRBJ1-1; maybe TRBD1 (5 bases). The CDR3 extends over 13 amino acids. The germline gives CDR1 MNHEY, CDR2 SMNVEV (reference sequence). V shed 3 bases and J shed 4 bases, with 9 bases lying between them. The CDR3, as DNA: TGTGCCAGCAGTTTTCAGGGTCGCACTGAAGCTTTCTTT. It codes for CASSFQGRTEAFF.

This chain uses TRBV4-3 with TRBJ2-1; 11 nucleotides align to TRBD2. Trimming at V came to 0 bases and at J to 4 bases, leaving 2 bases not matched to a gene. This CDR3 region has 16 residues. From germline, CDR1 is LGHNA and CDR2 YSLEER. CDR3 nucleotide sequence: TGCGCCAGCAGCCAAGATTCTAGCGGGAGGTACAATGAGCAGTTCTTC. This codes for CASSQDSSGRYNEQFF.